This paragraph reports one TCR beta chain. Antigen specificity is unknown. Here immunoSEQ multiplex PCR was the method, and the copy in TCRdb shows in-frame clones only, minus some. Found here are some 37,000 clones, 82% of them singletons; the top ten hold 1.8%. The data derive from a study of OX40 agonist ivuxolimab in advanced cancers. Overall study context: The diagnoses of dose-escalation patients were hepatocellular carcinoma, melanoma, renal cell or head and neck cancer.

Study outcomes and limitations: Expanded peripheral T-cell antigen specificity went undetermined. CD8+ T cells averaged more expanded clones than CD4+. CD4+ and CD8+ blood T cells expanded clonally by week 6 at 0.1 to 3.0 mg/kg.

The CDR3 contains 15 residues. The junction had 8 bases not matched to a gene; V was cut back by 5 bases and J by 3 bases. Germline V gene data show CDR1 as SGHAT and CDR2 as FQNNGV. The clonotype comes from an adult with an advanced solid tumor such as melanoma, head and neck, liver or kidney cancer. The chain couples TRBV11-2 to TRBJ1-1; 8 nucleotides line up with TRBD1. Sequences were derived from CD4+ or CD8+ T cells sorted from blood, sampled in a trial of the OX40 agonist ivuxolimab. Here the CDR3 reads CASSPTDRADTEAFF. CDR3 coding DNA: TGTGCCAGCAGCCCTACGGACAGGGCTGACACTGAAGCTTTCTTT.